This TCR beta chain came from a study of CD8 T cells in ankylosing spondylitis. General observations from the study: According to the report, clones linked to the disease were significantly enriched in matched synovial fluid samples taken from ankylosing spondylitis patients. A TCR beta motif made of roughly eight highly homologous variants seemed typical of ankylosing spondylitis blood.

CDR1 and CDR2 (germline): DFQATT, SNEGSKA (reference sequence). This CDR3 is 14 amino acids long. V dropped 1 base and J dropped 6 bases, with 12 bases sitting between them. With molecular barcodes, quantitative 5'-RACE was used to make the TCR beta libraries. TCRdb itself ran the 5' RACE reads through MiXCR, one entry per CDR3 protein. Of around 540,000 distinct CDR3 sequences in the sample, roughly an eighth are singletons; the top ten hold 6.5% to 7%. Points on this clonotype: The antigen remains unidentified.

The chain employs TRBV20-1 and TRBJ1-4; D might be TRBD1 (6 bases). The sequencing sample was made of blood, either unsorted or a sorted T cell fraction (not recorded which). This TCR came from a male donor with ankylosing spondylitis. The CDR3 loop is CSARGGGVYEKLFF. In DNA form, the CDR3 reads TGCAGTGCTAGAGGCGGGGGCGTTTATGAAAAACTGTTTTTT.